A single T cell receptor (beta chain) is shown here with its context. As handled by the study authors: For nucleated cells, counts were estimated from reference gene primer amplification. Using immunoSEQ multiplex PCR, the repertoire was profiled, and TCRdb retains in-frame clones only, with some absent. For V, J and clone size, that table is used; D and trimming come from the DNA. The sample has 130,000 to 150,000 clones, over 80% seen once; the top ten hold 37%. These data come from a study of blood T cell repertoires in COVID-19. Study-wide context: Collection of acute and convalescent COVID-19 samples took place in the United States, Italy and Spain. Nucleic acid was either cDNA or gDNA, and it came from T cells, B-cell-depleted T cells, or PBMCs.

The CDR3 covers 14 residues. Germline V CDR1 and CDR2: SGDLS, YYNGEE. V was shortened by 1 base and J by 5 bases, with 12 bases between the two germline ends. This chain uses TRBV9 with TRBJ1-2; D perhaps matches TRBD1 (5 bases). Sequencing was carried out using peripheral blood. This receptor was obtained from a man aged 45-65 years who had recovered from COVID-19. The CDR3 bases are TGTGCCAGCAGCGTATCCGGGGGAGGTTATGGCTACACCTTC. Translation gives CASSVSGGGYGYTF.